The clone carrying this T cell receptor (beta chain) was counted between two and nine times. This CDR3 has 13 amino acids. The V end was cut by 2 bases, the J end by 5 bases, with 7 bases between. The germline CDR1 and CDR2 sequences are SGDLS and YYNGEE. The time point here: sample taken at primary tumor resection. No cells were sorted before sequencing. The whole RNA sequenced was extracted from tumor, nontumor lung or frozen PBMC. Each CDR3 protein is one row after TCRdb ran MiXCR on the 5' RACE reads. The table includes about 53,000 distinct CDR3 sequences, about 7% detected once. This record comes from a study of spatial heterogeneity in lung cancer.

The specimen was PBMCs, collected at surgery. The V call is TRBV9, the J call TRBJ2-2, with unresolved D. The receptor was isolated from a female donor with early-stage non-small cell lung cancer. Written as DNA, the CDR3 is TGTGCCAGCAGCGTGCGCACTACCGGGGAGCTGTTTTTT. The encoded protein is CASSVRTTGELFF. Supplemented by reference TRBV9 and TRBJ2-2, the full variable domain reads DSGVTQTPKHLITATGQRVTLRCSPRSGDLSVYWYQQSLDQGLQFLIQYYNGEERAKGNILERFSAQQFPDLHSELNLSSLELGDSALYFCASSVRTTGELFFGEGSRLTVL.